These 19 T cell receptor beta chains originate from one sample sequenced in a study of OX40 agonist ivuxolimab in advanced cancers. Library preparation used the immunoSEQ multiplex PCR assay. TCRdb limited this immuneACCESS table to in-frame rearrangements with V and J called. A share of clones is missing; checked studies link under half to unresolved V genes, and the rest is unexplained. The sample table holds fewer than 40,000 clones, of which about 80% were seen once. In total, the top ten clones hold roughly 23% of the sample. The material sequenced was CD4+ or CD8+ T cells sorted from blood, taken in a trial of the OX40 agonist ivuxolimab. The source is an adult with an advanced solid tumor such as melanoma, head and neck, liver or kidney cancer.

V usage is TRBV19 and J usage is TRBJ1-5, with a possible D match to TRBD1 (5 bases). Germline V CDR1 and CDR2: LNHDA, SQIVND (reference sequence). This CDR3 has 13 residues. Trimming pared 7 bases from V and 1 base from J, leaving 8 bases between. For the CDR3, the DNA is TGTGCCAGTACAGGGACGAGCAATCAGCCCCAGCATTTT. Its protein product is CASTGTSNQPQHF.

The genes are TRBV7-2 and TRBJ1-1; D unresolved. The V end was cut by 2 bases, the J end by 1 base, with 11 bases between. The CDR3 totals 15 residues. Germline CDR1 reads SGHTA; CDR2 reads FQGNSA. The CDR3 spells CASSLWGEGNTEAFF. In DNA form, the CDR3 reads TGTGCCAGCAGCTTATGGGGAGAAGGGAACACTGAAGCTTTCTTT.

The chain recombines TRBV21-1 with TRBJ2-4; TRBD2, as called in the table, went unchecked against the DNA. TRBV21-1 is a documented pseudogene. The CDR3 totals 15 residues. CDR3 sequence: CASSKARIAKNIQYF. The CDR3, as DNA: TGTGCCAGCAGCAAAGCGCGGATAGCCAAAAACATTCAGTACTTC.

The chain couples TRBV7-6 to TRBJ2-3; 13 nucleotides align to TRBD2. V was pared by 5 bases and J by 7 bases, with 6 bases of the junction left unmatched. The CDR3 covers 15 residues. The germline V gene has CDR1 SGHVS and CDR2 FNYEAQ. CDR3 DNA: TGTGCCAGCAGCAAACTAGCGGGGGGGCCGAATACGCAGTATTTT. Translating it yields CASSKLAGGPNTQYF.

The J gene is TRBJ1-1, the V gene TRBV29-1; 7 bases fit TRBD1. J gave up 5 bases and V 4 bases, and 4 bases lay outside the gene matches. Germline CDR1 reads SQVTM; CDR2 reads ANQGSEA. This CDR3 is built from 12 residues. In DNA form, the CDR3 reads TGCAGCGTTGTGGCAGGGGGAACTGAAGCTTTCTTT. Translating it yields CSVVAGGTEAFF.

The chain uses TRBV6-6 and TRBJ1-4, with D possibly matching TRBD1 (6 bases). Germline values: CDR1 MNHNY, CDR2 SVGAGI (reference sequence). The CDR3 is 15 amino acids. V shed 1 base and J shed 6 bases, with 12 bases lying between them. The CDR3 loop reads CASSYWGGADEKLFF. The CDR3 nucleotides read TGTGCCAGCAGTTACTGGGGGGGCGCCGATGAAAAACTGTTTTTT.

V is TRBV28 and J is TRBJ1-6; possibly TRBD1 for D (6 bases). Per germline, CDR1 MDHEN and CDR2 SYDVKM. V was clipped by 1 base and J by 7 bases, with 14 bases between them. The CDR3 spans 16 residues. This CDR3 is CASSLFPGDTNSPLHF. The CDR3, as DNA: TGTGCCAGCAGTTTATTTCCGGGGGACACCAATTCACCCCTCCACTTT.

In this sample, this clone turned up a few times. This chain joins TRBV5-1 and TRBJ2-2; D remains ambiguous. The germline V and J ends were trimmed by 1 base and 5 bases, with 6 bases remaining between them. The CDR3 length is 13 residues. Germline V gene sequence: CDR1 SGHRS, CDR2 YFSETQ. CDR3 sequence reads: CASSLLTTGELFF. The CDR3, as DNA: TGCGCCAGCAGCTTGCTAACTACCGGGGAGCTGTTTTTT.

The chain has TRBV28 and TRBJ2-7; D unclear. Germline V gives CDR1 MDHEN, CDR2 SYDVKM. This CDR3 region has 14 residues. The V and J ends lost 6 bases and 1 base respectively, with 13 bases between them. The CDR3 DNA sequence: TGTGCCAGCAGCACAGTTTCCCTATCCTACGAGCAGTACTTC. Its protein product is CASSTVSLSYEQYF.

This sequence joins TRBV5-1 and TRBJ1-1; TRBD1 is a possible D gene (6 bases). The CDR3 is 14 residues long. The germline gives CDR1 SGHRS, CDR2 YFSETQ. V lost 1 base and J lost 5, with 12 bases in between. DNA of the CDR3: TGCGCCAGCAGCTTGAGGCAGGGGCTGACTGAAGCTTTCTTT. Translating gives CASSLRQGLTEAFF.

This sequence joins TRBV11-2 and TRBJ1-4, with 7 bases matching TRBD1. Germline trimming cut 5 bases from V and 3 bases from J; bases unmatched to any gene: 3. The CDR3 has 14 residues. Germline V gene sequence: CDR1 SGHAT, CDR2 FQNNGV. This chain's CDR3 is CASSPGQPNEKLFF. The DNA for the CDR3 is TGTGCCAGCAGCCCGGGACAGCCTAATGAAAAACTGTTTTTT. Complete variable domain (other parts from reference TRBV11-2 and TRBJ1-4): EAGVAQSPRYKIIEKRQSVAFWCNPISGHATLYWYQQILGQGPKLLIQFQNNGVVDDSQLPKDRFSAERLKGVDSTLKIQPAKLEDSAVYLCASSPGQPNEKLFFGSGTQLSVL.

The rearrangement joins TRBV4-2 to TRBJ2-3; 9 bases line up with TRBD1. The CDR3 consists of 16 residues. The V gene end was trimmed by 1 base and the J gene end by 0 bases; junction bases not matched to a gene: 2. Looked up from germline, CDR1 is LGHNA and CDR2 is YNFKEQ. The chain's CDR3 is CASSQGTGVSTDTQYF. The CDR3 DNA sequence: TGTGCCAGCAGCCAAGGGACAGGGGTTAGCACAGATACGCAGTATTTT.

This chain joins TRBV2 and TRBJ2-5; 9 nucleotides match TRBD1. V was clipped by 2 bases and J by 3 bases; unmatched bases: 10. CDR3 size: 17 residues. Germline values: CDR1 SNHLY, CDR2 FYNNEI. The CDR3 protein is CASSESPKTGGEETQYF. CDR3 coding DNA: TGTGCCAGCAGTGAATCCCCCAAAACAGGGGGCGAAGAGACCCAGTACTTC.

This clone has just one count. The chain carries TRBV5-1 and TRBJ2-3, with 7 bases matching TRBD1. V gave up 0 bases and J gave up 6 bases; unmatched junction bases: 7. From germline, CDR1 is SGHRS and CDR2 YFSETQ. The length of the CDR3 is 15 residues. The DNA of the CDR3 is TGCGCCAGCAGCTTGGTAGGGACAGAATGGGATACGCAGTATTTT. Amino acid sequence: CASSLVGTEWDTQYF.

The chain uses TRBV5-6 and TRBJ1-1; perhaps TRBD1 as D (5 bases). The germline CDR1 and CDR2 sequences are SGHDT and YYEEEE. The CDR3 is made up of 13 amino acids. Between the trimmed V and J ends, which lost 3 bases and 7 bases, there was a span of 13 bases. CDR3 loop: CASSSIFRVEAFF. CDR3 DNA: TGTGCCAGCAGCTCGATATTCAGGGTTGAAGCTTTCTTT.

The V call is TRBV2, the J call TRBJ2-7; 8 nucleotides line up with TRBD2. The V and J ends lost 3 bases and 4 bases, in that order; junction bases with no gene match: 5. Germline values: CDR1 SNHLY, CDR2 FYNNEI. The CDR3 runs 14 residues. The CDR3 region has the DNA TGTGCCAGCAGTGAGCAGACTAGCGTTTACGAGCAGTACTTC. The encoded protein is CASSEQTSVYEQYF. Filled out from reference TRBV2 and TRBJ2-7, the complete variable domain reads EPEVTQTPSHQVTQMGQEVILRCVPISNHLYFYWYRQILGQKVEFLVSFYNNEISEKSEIFDDQFSVERPDGSNFTLKIRSTKLEDSAMYFCASSEQTSVYEQYFGPGTRLTVT.

The chain has TRBV2 and TRBJ2-5, with TRBD2 identical over 8 bases. Germline CDR1 reads SNHLY; CDR2 reads FYNNEI. This CDR3 contains 15 residues. After removal of 6 bases from V and 5 bases from J, the junction contained 11 bases not matched to a gene. Here the CDR3 reads CASSPPTRGGETQYF. DNA of the CDR3: TGTGCCAGCAGCCCCCCTACCCGGGGGGGGGAGACCCAGTACTTC.

The V gene is TRBV2, the J gene TRBJ2-5; 7 nucleotides match TRBD1. V trimming: 4 bases; J trimming: 5 bases; junction bases outside the gene matches: 16. CDR1 SNHLY and CDR2 FYNNEI come from the germline V gene. The CDR3 covers 17 residues. CDR3: CASSVKPWRQGLETQYF. Here the CDR3 DNA reads TGTGCCAGCAGTGTAAAACCTTGGAGACAGGGCTTGGAGACCCAGTACTTC.

The J gene is TRBJ2-2, the V gene TRBV5-1; D is unclear. From germline, CDR1 is SGHRS and CDR2 YFSETQ. The ends were cut back, 0 bases at V and 6 bases at J, with 12 bases in the middle. The CDR3 spans 15 residues. The CDR3 protein is CASSLAAFTAGELFF. In DNA, the CDR3 is TGCGCCAGCAGCTTGGCAGCATTCACCGCCGGGGAGCTGTTTTTT.